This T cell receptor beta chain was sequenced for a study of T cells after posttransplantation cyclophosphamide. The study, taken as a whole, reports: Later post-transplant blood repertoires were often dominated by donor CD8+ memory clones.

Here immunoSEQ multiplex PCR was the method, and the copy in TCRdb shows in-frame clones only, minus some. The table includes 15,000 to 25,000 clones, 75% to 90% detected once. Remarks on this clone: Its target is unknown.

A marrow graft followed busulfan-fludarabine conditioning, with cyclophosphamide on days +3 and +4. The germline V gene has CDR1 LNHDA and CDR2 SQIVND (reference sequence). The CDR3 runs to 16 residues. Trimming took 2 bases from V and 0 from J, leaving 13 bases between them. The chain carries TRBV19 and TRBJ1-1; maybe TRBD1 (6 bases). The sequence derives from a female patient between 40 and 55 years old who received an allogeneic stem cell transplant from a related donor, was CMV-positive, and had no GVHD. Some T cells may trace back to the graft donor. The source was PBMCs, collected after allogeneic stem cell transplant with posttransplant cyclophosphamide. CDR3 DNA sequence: TGTGCCAGTAGTATAAACTTACAGGGCGTGAACACTGAAGCTTTCTTT. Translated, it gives CASSINLQGVNTEAFF.